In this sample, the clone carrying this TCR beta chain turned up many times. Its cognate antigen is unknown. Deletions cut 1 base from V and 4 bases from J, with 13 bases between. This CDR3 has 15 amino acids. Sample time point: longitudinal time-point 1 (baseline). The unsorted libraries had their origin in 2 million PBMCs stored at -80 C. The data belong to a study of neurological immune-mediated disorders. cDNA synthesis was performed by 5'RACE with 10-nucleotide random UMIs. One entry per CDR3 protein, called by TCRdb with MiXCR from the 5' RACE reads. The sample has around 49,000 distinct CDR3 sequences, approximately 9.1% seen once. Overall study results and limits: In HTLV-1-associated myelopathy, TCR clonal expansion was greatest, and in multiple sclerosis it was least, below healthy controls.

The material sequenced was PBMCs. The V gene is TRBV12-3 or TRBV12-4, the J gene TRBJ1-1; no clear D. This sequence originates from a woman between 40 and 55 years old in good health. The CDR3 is CASSLGQWTTTEAFF. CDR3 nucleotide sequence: TGTGCCAGCAGTTTAGGACAATGGACGACCACTGAAGCTTTCTTT.